Sequencing of this T cell receptor beta chain was carried out in a study of blood T cell repertoires in COVID-19. At the level of the study: COVID-19 samples collected from the United States, Italy and Spain covered acute and convalescent phases.

In the source study's methods: Reference gene primer amplification gave nucleated cell count estimates. TCRdb keeps only in-frame clones here, not all; method: immunoSEQ multiplex PCR. Clonal size and the V and J genes are those of that table, whereas D and trimming came from the DNA. This repertoire shows 350,000 to 400,000 clones, 80% to 90% found once; its top ten account for about 7.1%. Germline loops: CDR1 SNHLY, CDR2 FYNNEI. The CDR3 consists of 12 residues. The V end was cut by 7 bases, the J end by 5 bases, with 11 bases between. This TCR was recovered from a woman aged 55-75 years with COVID-19, enrolled during active disease. The chain recombines TRBV2 with TRBJ2-5; D gene uncertain. Specimen: peripheral blood. The CDR3 region is CASIPVRETQYF. The CDR3 DNA reads TGTGCCAGCATTCCTGTTCGGGAGACCCAGTACTTC.